This T cell receptor (beta chain) was recovered during a study of Ad26.COV2.S vaccination and SARS-CoV-2 variants. Looking at the study overall: A COV1001 Ad26.COV2.S trial-arm participant provided the sample. Intramuscular Ad26.COV2.S doses were given once or twice, 56 days apart.

TCRdb's table, derived via immunoSEQ multiplex PCR, lists solely in-frame clones and lacks some. This table holds around 450,000 clones, 80% to 90% found once. The treatment: about 20 received Ad26.COV2.S at low or high dose, single or two shots; five or six received placebo; per-sample allocation not given. Sampling happened 63 days after the first vaccine or placebo injection. The donor was a Boston adult aged 18-55 years. CDR1 MDHEN and CDR2 SYDVKM come from the germline V gene. Between the trimmed V and J ends, which lost 6 bases and 4 bases, there was a span of 13 bases. The CDR3 totals 14 residues.

The V call is TRBV28, the J call TRBJ1-5; D uncertain. The input for sequencing was peripheral blood, taken in a trial of Ad26.COV2.S vaccine versus placebo. The sequence derives from a person aged 18-65 years who received the Ad26.COV2.S COVID-19 vaccine or a placebo. This CDR3 reads CASSPRSVNQPQHF. The CDR3 DNA is TGTGCCAGCAGCCCTAGATCCGTTAATCAGCCCCAGCATTTT.